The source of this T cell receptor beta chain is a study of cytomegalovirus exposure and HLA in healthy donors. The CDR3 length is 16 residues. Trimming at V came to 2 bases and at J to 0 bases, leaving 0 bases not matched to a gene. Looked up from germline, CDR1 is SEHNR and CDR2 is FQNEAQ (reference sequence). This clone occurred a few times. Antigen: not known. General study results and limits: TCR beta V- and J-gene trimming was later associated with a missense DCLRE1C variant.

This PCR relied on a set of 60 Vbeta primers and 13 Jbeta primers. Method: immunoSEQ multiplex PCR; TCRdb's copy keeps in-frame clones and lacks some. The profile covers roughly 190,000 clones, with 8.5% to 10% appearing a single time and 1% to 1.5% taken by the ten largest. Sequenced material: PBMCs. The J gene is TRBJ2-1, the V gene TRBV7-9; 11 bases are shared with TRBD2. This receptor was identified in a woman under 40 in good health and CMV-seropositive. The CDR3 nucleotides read TGTGCCAGCAGCTTACTAGCGGGAGGCTCCTACAATGAGCAGTTCTTC. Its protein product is CASSLLAGGSYNEQFF.